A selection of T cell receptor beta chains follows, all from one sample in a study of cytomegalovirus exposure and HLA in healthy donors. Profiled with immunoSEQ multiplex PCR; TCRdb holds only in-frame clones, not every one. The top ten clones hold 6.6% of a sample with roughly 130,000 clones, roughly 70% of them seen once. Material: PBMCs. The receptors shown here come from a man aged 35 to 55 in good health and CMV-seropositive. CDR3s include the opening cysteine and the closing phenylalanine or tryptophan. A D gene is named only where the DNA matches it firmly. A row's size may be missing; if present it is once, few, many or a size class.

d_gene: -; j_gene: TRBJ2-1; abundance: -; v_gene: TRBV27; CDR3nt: TGTGCCAGCAGTTTAGGGGGCGGCAATGAGCAGTTCTTC; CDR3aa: CASSLGGGNEQFF
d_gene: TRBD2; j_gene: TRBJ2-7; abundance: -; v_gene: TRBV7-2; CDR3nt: TGTGCCAGCAGACTGGGACTAGCGGGGAGAAACGAGCAGTACTTC; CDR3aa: CASRLGLAGRNEQYF
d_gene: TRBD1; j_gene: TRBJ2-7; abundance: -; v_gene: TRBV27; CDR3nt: TGTGCCAGCAGTATTAGGGGACAGGGGGGCTACGAGCAGTACTTC; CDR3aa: CASSIRGQGGYEQYF
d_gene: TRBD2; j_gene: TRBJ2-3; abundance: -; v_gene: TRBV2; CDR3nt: TGTGCCAGCCAACCCGGACTAGCGCTTCGCACAGATACGCAGTATTTT; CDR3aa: CASQPGLALRTDTQYF
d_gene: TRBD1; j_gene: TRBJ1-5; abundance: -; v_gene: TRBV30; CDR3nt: TGTGCCTGGAGTGTACTGGCAGGGGGCGGTCAGCCCCAGCATTTT; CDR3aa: CAWSVLAGGGQPQHF
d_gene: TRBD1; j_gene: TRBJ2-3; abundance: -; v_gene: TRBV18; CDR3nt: TGTGCCAGCTCACCAGGGGTGACAGGGAGCACAGATACGCAGTATTTT; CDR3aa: CASSPGVTGSTDTQYF
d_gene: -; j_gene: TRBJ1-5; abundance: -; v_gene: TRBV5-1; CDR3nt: TGCGCCAGCAGCTTGGAGGGGGGGAGCAATCAGCCCCAGCATTTT; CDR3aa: CASSLEGGSNQPQHF
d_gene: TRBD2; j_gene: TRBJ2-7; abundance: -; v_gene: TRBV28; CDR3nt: TGTGCCAGCAGACTCGGGACTAGCGGGGGGATTTACGAGCAGTACTTC; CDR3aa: CASRLGTSGGIYEQYF
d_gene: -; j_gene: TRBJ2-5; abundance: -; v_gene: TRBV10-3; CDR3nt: TGTGCCATCAATCCAGGGGGGGAGACCCAGTACTTC; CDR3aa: CAINPGGETQYF
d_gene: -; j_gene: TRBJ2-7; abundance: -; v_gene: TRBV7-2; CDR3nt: TGTGCCAGCAGCAATCAGGGTACCTACGAGCAGTACTTC; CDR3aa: CASSNQGTYEQYF
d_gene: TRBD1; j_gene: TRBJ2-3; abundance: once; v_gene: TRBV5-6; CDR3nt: TGTGCCAGCAGCTGGGACAGGGGCACAGATACGCAGTATTTT; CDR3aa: CASSWDRGTDTQYF
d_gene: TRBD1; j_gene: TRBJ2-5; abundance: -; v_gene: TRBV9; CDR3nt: TGTGCCAGCAGCGTATCTGGCAAGGGGGCAGGGACCCAGTACTTC; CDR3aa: CASSVSGKGAGTQYF
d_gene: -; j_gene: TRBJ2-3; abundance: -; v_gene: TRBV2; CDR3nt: TGTGCCAGCTTAGCGACAGATACGCAGTATTTT; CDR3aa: CASLATDTQYF
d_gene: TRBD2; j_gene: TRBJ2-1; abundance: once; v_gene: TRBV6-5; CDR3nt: TGTGCCAGCAGTTACTCGGTAGCGGGGGACAATGAGCAGTTCTTC; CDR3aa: CASSYSVAGDNEQFF
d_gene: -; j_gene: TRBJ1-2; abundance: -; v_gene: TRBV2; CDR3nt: TGTGCCAGCAGTGGCCGGGACACATTCTATGGCTACACCTTC; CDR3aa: CASSGRDTFYGYTF
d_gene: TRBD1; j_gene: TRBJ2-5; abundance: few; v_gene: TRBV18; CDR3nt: TGTGCCAGCTCACCACGACAGGGGTCGGAGACCCAGTACTTC; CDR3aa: CASSPRQGSETQYF
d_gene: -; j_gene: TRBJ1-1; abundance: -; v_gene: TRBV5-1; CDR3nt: TGCGCCAGCAGCTTGGAGGGGATGACTGAAGCTTTCTTT; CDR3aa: CASSLEGMTEAFF
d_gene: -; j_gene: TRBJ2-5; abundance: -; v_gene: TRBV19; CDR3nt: TGTGCCAGTAGTATCGACAGACTCGGGTCGGCCCAGTACTTC; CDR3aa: CASSIDRLGSAQYF
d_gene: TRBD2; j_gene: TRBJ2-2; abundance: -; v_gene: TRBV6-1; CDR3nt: TGTGCCAGCAGCAGACTAGCATTTACCGGGGAGCTGTTTTTT; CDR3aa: CASSRLAFTGELFF
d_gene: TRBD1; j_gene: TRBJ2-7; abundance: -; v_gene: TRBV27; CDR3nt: TGTGCCAGCAGCCGCGGGACAGGGGGTCCCTACGAGCAGTACTTC; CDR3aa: CASSRGTGGPYEQYF
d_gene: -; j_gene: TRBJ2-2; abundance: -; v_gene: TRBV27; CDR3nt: TGTGCCAGCAAACTTAGCGGATTAAACACCGGGGAGCTGTTTTTT; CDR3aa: CASKLSGLNTGELFF
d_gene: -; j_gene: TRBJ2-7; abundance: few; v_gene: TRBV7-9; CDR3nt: TGTGCCAGCAGCTTACAGGGTCTAGACGAGCAGTACTTC; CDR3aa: CASSLQGLDEQYF
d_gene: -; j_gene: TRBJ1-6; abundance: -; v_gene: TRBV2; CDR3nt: TGTGCCAGCTTGCCTACCTATAATTCACCCCTCCACTTT; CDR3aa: CASLPTYNSPLHF
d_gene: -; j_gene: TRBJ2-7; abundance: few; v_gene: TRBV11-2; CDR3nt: TGTGCCAGCAGCCCCCTGAGGGAGCAGTACTTC; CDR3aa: CASSPLREQYF
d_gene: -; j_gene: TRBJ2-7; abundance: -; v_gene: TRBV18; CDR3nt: TGTGCCAGCTCACCTGGAGCCTACGAGCAGTACTTC; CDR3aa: CASSPGAYEQYF
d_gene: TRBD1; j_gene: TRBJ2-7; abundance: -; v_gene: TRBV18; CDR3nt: TGTGCCAGCTCATCCACCTCGGGACAGGAGTCCTACGAGCAGTACTTC; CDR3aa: CASSSTSGQESYEQYF
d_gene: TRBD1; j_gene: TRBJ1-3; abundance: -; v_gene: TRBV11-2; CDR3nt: TGTGCCAGCAGCTTAGGTTGGCCCCGGACAGGCATCTCTGGAAACACCATATATTTT; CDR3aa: CASSLGWPRTGISGNTIYF
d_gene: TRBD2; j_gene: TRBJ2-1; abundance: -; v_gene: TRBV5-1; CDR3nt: TGCGCCAGCAGCTTGGGCGCGGGAGGCTACAATGAGCAGTTCTTC; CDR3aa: CASSLGAGGYNEQFF
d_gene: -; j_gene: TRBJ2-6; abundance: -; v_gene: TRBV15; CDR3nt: TGTGCCACCAGCAGAGCCCCTGGGAGCTCTGGGGCCAACGTCCTGACTTTC; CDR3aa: CATSRAPGSSGANVLTF
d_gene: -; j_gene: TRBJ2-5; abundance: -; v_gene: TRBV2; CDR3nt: TGTGCCACCAAGGGGTTTTGGGGAGAGACCCAGTACTTC; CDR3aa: CATKGFWGETQYF
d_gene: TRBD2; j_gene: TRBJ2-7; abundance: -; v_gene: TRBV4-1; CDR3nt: TGCGCCAGCAGCCTACACGGGGGGGCCCCCTACGAGCAGTACTTC; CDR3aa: CASSLHGGAPYEQYF
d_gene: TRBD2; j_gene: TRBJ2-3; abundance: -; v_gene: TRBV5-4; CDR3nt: TGTGCCAGCAGCACCGGGACTAGCGGGGTTTCCACTAGCACAGATACGCAGTATTTT; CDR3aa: CASSTGTSGVSTSTDTQYF
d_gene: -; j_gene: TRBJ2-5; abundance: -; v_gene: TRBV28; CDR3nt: TGTGCCAGCAGTTCACAGGGGGGGGGTCGAGAGACCCAGTACTTC; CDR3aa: CASSSQGGGRETQYF
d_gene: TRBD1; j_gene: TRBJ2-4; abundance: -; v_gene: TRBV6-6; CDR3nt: TGTGCCAGCAGTTATCTTAGCAGGGGGTATAACATTCAGTACTTC; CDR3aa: CASSYLSRGYNIQYF
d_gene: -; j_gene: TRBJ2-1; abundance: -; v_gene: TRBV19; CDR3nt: TGTGCCAGTAGTCCTACCCCGACAGACAATGAGCAGTTCTTC; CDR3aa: CASSPTPTDNEQFF
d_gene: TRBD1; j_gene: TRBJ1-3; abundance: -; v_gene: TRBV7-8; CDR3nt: TGTGCCAGCAGCAACCCCGGGACAGGGGGAGGAAACACCATATATTTT; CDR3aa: CASSNPGTGGGNTIYF
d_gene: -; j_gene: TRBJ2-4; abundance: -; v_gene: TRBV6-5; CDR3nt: TGTGCCAGCAGTCAGGGGAAGATAGCCAAAAACATTCAGTACTTC; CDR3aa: CASSQGKIAKNIQYF
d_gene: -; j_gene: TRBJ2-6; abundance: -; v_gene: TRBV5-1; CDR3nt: TGCGCCAGCAGCTTACCAGGGGACGGGGCCAACGTCCTGACTTTC; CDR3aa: CASSLPGDGANVLTF